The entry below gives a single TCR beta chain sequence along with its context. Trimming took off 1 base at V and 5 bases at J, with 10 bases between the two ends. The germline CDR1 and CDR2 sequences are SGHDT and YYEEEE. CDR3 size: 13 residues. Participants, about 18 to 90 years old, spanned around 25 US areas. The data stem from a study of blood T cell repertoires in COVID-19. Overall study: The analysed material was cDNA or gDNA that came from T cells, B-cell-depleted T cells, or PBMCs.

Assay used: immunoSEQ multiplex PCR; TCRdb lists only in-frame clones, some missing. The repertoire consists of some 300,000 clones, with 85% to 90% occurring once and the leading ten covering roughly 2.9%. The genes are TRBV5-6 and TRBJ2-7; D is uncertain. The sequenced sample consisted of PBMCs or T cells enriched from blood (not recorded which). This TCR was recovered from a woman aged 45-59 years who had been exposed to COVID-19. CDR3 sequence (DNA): TGTGCCAGCAGCTTGCCTGCCGGTAACGAGCAGTACTTC. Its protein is CASSLPAGNEQYF.